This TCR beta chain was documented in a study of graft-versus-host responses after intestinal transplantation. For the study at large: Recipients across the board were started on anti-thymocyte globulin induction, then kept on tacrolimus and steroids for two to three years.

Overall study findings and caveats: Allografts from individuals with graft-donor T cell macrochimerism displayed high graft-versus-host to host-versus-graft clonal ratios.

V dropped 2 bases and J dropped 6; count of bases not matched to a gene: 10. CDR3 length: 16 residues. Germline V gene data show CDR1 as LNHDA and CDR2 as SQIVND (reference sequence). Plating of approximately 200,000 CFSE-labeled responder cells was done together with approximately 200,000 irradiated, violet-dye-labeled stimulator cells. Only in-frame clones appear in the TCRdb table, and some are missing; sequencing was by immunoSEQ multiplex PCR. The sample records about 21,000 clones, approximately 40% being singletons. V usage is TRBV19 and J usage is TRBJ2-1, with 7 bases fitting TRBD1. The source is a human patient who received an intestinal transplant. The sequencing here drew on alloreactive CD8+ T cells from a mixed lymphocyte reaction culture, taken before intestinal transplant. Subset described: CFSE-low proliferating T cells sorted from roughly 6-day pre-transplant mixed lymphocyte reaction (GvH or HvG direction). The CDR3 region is CASSIWGQQVGNEQFF. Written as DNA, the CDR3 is TGTGCCAGTAGTATATGGGGACAGCAGGTTGGCAATGAGCAGTTCTTC.